Sequencing of this T cell receptor beta chain was carried out in a study of blood T cell repertoires in COVID-19. Study context: COVID-19 samples, acute and convalescent, were from the United States, Italy and Spain.

The CDR3 is made up of 15 amino acids. V was pared by 0 bases and J by 3 bases, with 4 bases of the junction left unmatched. The germline V gene encodes CDR1 MNHNS and CDR2 SASEGT. Data came from immunoSEQ multiplex PCR; TCRdb stores just in-frame clones and leaves some out. This sample carries about 120,000 clones, 75% to 95% of them seen once, and the ten largest clones take less than 2%. The TCR sequence derives from a human donor with active COVID-19. The donor label of this sample is uncertain. This sequence joins TRBV6-1 and TRBJ2-7; 8 positions match TRBD1. Sequencing input: peripheral blood. In nucleotides, the CDR3 is TGTGCCAGCAGTGAAGCCGACAGGGGAGGCTACGAGCAGTACTTC. Residues: CASSEADRGGYEQYF.